This T cell receptor (beta chain) was sequenced for a study of shared clonotypes between healthy human individuals. Study-wide results and limits: Around 4.7% was the fraction of naive CD4 clonotypes found shared across a few donors.

Data came from immunoSEQ multiplex PCR; TCRdb stores just in-frame clones and leaves some out. The repertoire includes 2,500,000 or so clones, roughly 93% of them detected once, and roughly 0.36% sits in the top ten. The donors were adults (healthy and HIV-negative) with no recent acute infections or vaccinations. The authors divided CD4+ cells into CD45RA+ naive and CD45RA-negative memory subsets. Turning to this clone: No antigen is known for it.

V lost 0 bases and J 5 bases, leaving 9 bases between the germline ends. Germline V lookup: CDR1 LNHNV, CDR2 YYDKDF (reference sequence). There are 14 residues in the CDR3. Specimen: naive CD4+ T cells from PBMCs. Subset in this sample: CD45RA+ positively selected. This clonotype originated in a man between 18 and 29 years old in good health. Some clones in this sample may be carry-over from other donors' samples. The V gene is TRBV15, the J gene TRBJ2-3; perhaps TRBD2 as D (5 bases). CDR3 bases: TGTGCCACCAGCAGAGAGCGGGTGGGAGATACGCAGTATTTT. This translates into CATSRERVGDTQYF.